The 26 T cell receptor beta chains given below trace back to one sample, sequenced in a study of T cell repertoires in cytomegalovirus infection. TCRdb fed the reads into MiXCR, producing one record per CDR3 protein. The repertoire holds more than 200,000 distinct CDR3 sequences, with approximately 8.3% as singletons. The sample consisted of PBMCs. Receptor source: a human donor in good health (CMV status not recorded). Some clones in this sample may be carry-over from other donors' samples.

This clonotype came up many times. The chain uses TRBV28 and TRBJ2-3; D tentatively fits TRBD1 or TRBD2 (5 bases each). The CDR3 has 11 residues. V was clipped by 6 bases and J by 12 bases, with 13 bases between them. CDR1 and CDR2 (germline): MDHEN, SYDVKM. CDR3 in DNA: TGTGCCAGCAGCCGGGACCTGAATCAGTATTTT. Protein product: CASSRDLNQYF.

In its sample, this clonotype was seen many times. This chain connects TRBV11-2 to TRBJ2-1; D may be TRBD1 (6 bases). Looked up from germline, CDR1 is SGHAT and CDR2 is FQNNGV. V lost 5 bases to trimming and J lost 7 bases, with 18 bases between them. This CDR3 region has 15 residues. This CDR3 is CASSRQDSPINEQFF. CDR3 bases: TGTGCCAGCAGCCGCCAGGACAGTCCCATTAATGAGCAGTTCTTC.

The J gene is TRBJ2-3, the V gene TRBV12-3 or TRBV12-4, with 7 positions matching TRBD1. There are 15 residues in the CDR3. V lost 6 bases to trimming and J lost 0 bases; unmatched junction nucleotides: 6. The CDR3 loop is CASSSRQGSTDTQYF. The DNA of the CDR3 is TGTGCCAGCAGCTCCCGACAGGGTAGCACAGATACGCAGTATTTT.

The sample holds a few counts of this clonotype. This chain connects TRBV29-1 to TRBJ2-3, with D possibly TRBD1 on 6 matching bases. The CDR3 runs 15 residues. Germline V CDR1 and CDR2: SQVTM, ANQGSEA. V shed 6 bases and J shed 2 bases, with 18 bases lying between them. The CDR3 DNA reads TGCAGCGTGAGAGGCCCAGGGACACTCACAGATACGCAGTATTTT. This gives the protein CSVRGPGTLTDTQYF.

CDR3 region: CSAKLGSYEQYF. Here the CDR3 DNA reads TGCAGTGCTAAACTAGGATCCTACGAGCAGTACTTC. The chain carries TRBV20-1 and TRBJ2-7; TRBD2 might be the D (5 bases). The CDR3 totals 12 residues. Trimming shortened V by 4 bases and J by 1 base, and 8 bases separated the two germline ends. Germline CDR1 DFQATT, CDR2 SNEGSKA (reference sequence).

The table lists this clonotype with many counts. The rearrangement links TRBV12-5 to TRBJ2-5; perhaps TRBD2 as D (6 bases). Germline CDR1 is LGHNT and CDR2 is FRNRAP. Trimming left V 6 bases short and J 3 bases short, with 17 bases between. The CDR3 has 15 amino acids. CDR3 bases: TGTGCTAGTGGACCGGGACTGCAAAAGAAAGAGACCCAGTACTTC. This sequence encodes CASGPGLQKKETQYF.

This clonotype was observed a handful of times. CDR3 in amino acids: CASSKEAGVVETQYF. The DNA for the CDR3 is TGTGCCAGCAGTAAAGAAGCGGGAGTAGTAGAGACCCAGTACTTC. V and J are TRBV2 and TRBJ2-5, with 8 nucleotides matching TRBD2. Germline loops: CDR1 SNHLY, CDR2 FYNNEI. Germline trimming cut 5 bases from V and 4 bases from J; bases unmatched to any gene: 9. CDR3 length equals 15 residues.

At least ten counts were recorded for this clonotype. In DNA form, the CDR3 reads TGTGCCAGCAGCTTGACCCCGGGACAGGGGTACAATGAGCAGTTCTTC. Translation gives CASSLTPGQGYNEQFF. The chain has TRBV7-8 and TRBJ2-1; 10 bases map to TRBD1. The CDR3 is 16 residues long. The junction had 6 bases not matched to a gene; V was cut back by 3 bases and J by 4 bases. CDR1 is SGHVS and CDR2 is FQNEAQ in the germline V gene.

This clonotype showed up just a few times. The chain carries TRBV7-2 and TRBJ1-5; 8 bases are a match to TRBD1. The CDR3 sequence is 15 residues long. Per the germline V gene, CDR1 is SGHTA and CDR2 is FQGNSA. The ends lost 5 bases at V and 4 bases at J; junction bases unmatched: 7. The CDR3 coding sequence is TGTGCCAGCAGCCCAGAGCAGGGGGCTAATCAGCCCCAGCATTTT. It encodes CASSPEQGANQPQHF.

This sequence joins TRBV7-6 and TRBJ2-2; unclear D gene. The CDR3 has 16 residues. The germline CDR1 and CDR2 sequences are SGHVS and FNYEAQ. Trimming removed 1 base at V and 5 bases at J, with 14 bases between. CDR3: CASSLVFWTDTGELFF. As DNA, the CDR3 is TGTGCCAGCAGCTTAGTCTTCTGGACGGATACCGGGGAGCTGTTTTTT.

The gene calls are TRBV11-2 and TRBJ2-1, with D possibly matching TRBD2 (7 bases). V lost 5 bases to trimming and J lost 6 bases, with 17 bases between them. The CDR3 is made up of 15 amino acids. Germline CDR1 reads SGHAT; CDR2 reads FQNNGV. The CDR3: CASSGGGSNSNEQFF. In nucleotides, the CDR3 is TGTGCCAGCAGCGGGGGCGGGAGTAATTCCAATGAGCAGTTCTTC.

This clonotype showed up many times. The chain combines TRBV7-2 with TRBJ2-7; maybe TRBD2 (6 bases). The CDR3 is made up of 15 amino acids. From germline, CDR1 is SGHTA and CDR2 FQGNSA. Deletions cut 11 bases from V and 0 bases from J, with 20 bases between. CDR3 in amino acids: CASRRGIHFSYEQYF. In nucleotides, the CDR3 is TGTGCCTCTCGGCGGGGCATCCACTTCTCCTACGAGCAGTACTTC.

In nucleotides, the CDR3 is TGTGCCAGCAGCCCTCTCATGTCGGGACTAGCGGGAGTTAGAGAGCAGTTCTTC. It yields the protein CASSPLMSGLAGVREQFF. This chain uses TRBV5-6 with TRBJ2-1, with 14 bases fitting TRBD2. This CDR3 contains 18 residues. V was pared by 4 bases and J by 10 bases, with 16 bases of the junction left unmatched. Germline values: CDR1 SGHDT, CDR2 YYEEEE. Supplemented by reference TRBV5-6 and TRBJ2-1, the full variable domain reads DAGVTQSPTHLIKTRGQQVTLRCSPKSGHDTVSWYQQALGQGPQFIFQYYEEEERQRGNFPDRFSGHQFPNYSSELNVNALLLGDSALYLCASSPLMSGLAGVREQFFGPGTRLTVL.

This clonotype was detected many times. The chain combines TRBV7-2 with TRBJ2-1; D may be TRBD2 (6 bases). The CDR3 has 15 amino acids. Deletions cut 1 base from V and 10 bases from J, with 17 bases between. Germline loops: CDR1 SGHTA, CDR2 FQGNSA. The CDR3 region has the DNA TGTGCCAGCAGCTTAGAGCAGGTCGCAGGAGGGGAGCAGTTCTTC. It codes for CASSLEQVAGGEQFF.

At least ten counts were recorded for this clonotype. V and J are TRBV12-3 or TRBV12-4 and TRBJ2-2; 8 bases line up with TRBD2. The junction had 8 bases not matched to a gene; V was cut back by 2 bases and J by 0 bases. CDR3 length equals 18 residues. CDR3 sequence (DNA): TGTGCCAGCAGTTTATACGTTCCGGGAGGGGCGAACACCGGGGAGCTGTTTTTT. This encodes CASSLYVPGGANTGELFF.

This clonotype was seen ten or more times. J is TRBJ1-6 and V is TRBV7-9; 9 positions match TRBD1. Germline-derived CDR1 and CDR2 are SEHNR and FQNEAQ (reference sequence). The CDR3 consists of 19 residues. J gave up 3 bases and V 1 base, and 10 bases lay outside the gene matches. The CDR3 reads CASSLGVGTGTVYNSPLHF. The CDR3 DNA follows: TGTGCCAGCAGCTTAGGAGTGGGGACAGGGACGGTCTATAATTCACCCCTCCACTTT.

This clonotype was recorded many times. The V call is TRBV7-2, the J call TRBJ1-4; D is unresolved. Between the trimmed V and J ends, which lost 5 bases and 7 bases, there was a span of 14 bases. The V gene's germline CDR1 is SGHTA and CDR2 FQGNSA. The CDR3 is 14 amino acids. For the CDR3, the DNA is TGTGCCAGCAGCCCCGGTAGCGCAGGTGAAAAACTGTTTTTT. Residues: CASSPGSAGEKLFF.

This clonotype was recorded many times. V is TRBV20-1 and J is TRBJ1-1, with 10 bases lining up with TRBD1. J was trimmed by 4 bases and V by 4 bases; bases with no gene match: 6. Germline V gene data show CDR1 as DFQATT and CDR2 as SNEGSKA (reference sequence). The CDR3 sequence is 14 residues long. The CDR3 DNA follows: TGCAGTGCTACACCGGGACAGGGGTCCACTGAAGCTTTCTTT. Translating gives CSATPGQGSTEAFF.

This clonotype was counted many times. This chain connects TRBV12-3 or TRBV12-4 to TRBJ1-2; a possible D gene is TRBD1 (5 bases). CDR3 length equals 15 residues. Trimming shortened V by 5 bases and J by 7 bases, and 20 bases separated the two germline ends. CDR3 bases: TGTGCCAGCAGTCCGGGCTTTGGGGCCGGCGTTGGCTACACCTTC. This codes for CASSPGFGAGVGYTF.

The sample holds many counts of this clonotype. The gene calls are TRBV7-8 and TRBJ1-2; 8 bases match TRBD1. Germline-derived CDR1 and CDR2 are SGHVS and FQNEAQ. This CDR3 is built from 14 residues. V dropped 4 bases and J dropped 3; count of bases not matched to a gene: 4. The CDR3 is CASSSGQVDYGYTF. Here the CDR3 DNA reads TGTGCCAGCAGCTCGGGACAGGTAGACTATGGCTACACCTTC.

Only a few counts were recorded for this clonotype. V gene TRBV7-2 combines with J gene TRBJ2-2; 13 nucleotides match TRBD2. Germline trimming cut 0 bases from V and 1 base from J; bases unmatched to any gene: 5. Germline lookup yields CDR1 SGHTA and CDR2 FQGNSA. The CDR3 covers 19 residues. The CDR3 nucleotides are TGTGCCAGCAGCTTAGCCAGGACTAGCGGGGGACTGAACACCGGGGAGCTGTTTTTT. It yields the protein CASSLARTSGGLNTGELFF.

This clonotype showed up many times. This chain links TRBV7-2 with TRBJ2-3, with a tentative D call TRBD2 (5 bases). The CDR3 extends over 13 amino acids. Germline loops: CDR1 SGHTA, CDR2 FQGNSA. The germline V and J ends were trimmed by 8 bases and 4 bases, with 13 bases remaining between them. CDR3 region: CASRGSKADTQYF. The CDR3 DNA sequence: TGTGCCAGCCGCGGGTCAAAGGCAGATACGCAGTATTTT.

This clonotype was observed at least ten times. The rearrangement links TRBV7-2 to TRBJ2-7; D gene unclear. Germline CDR1 is SGHTA and CDR2 is FQGNSA. This CDR3 is 12 amino acids long. With 1 base removed from V and 9 bases from J, the gap between germline ends came to 10 bases. The CDR3 sequence is CASSLGARRQYF. The CDR3 DNA reads as TGTGCCAGCAGCTTAGGGGCTAGGAGGCAGTACTTC.

This clonotype was counted at least ten times. V gene TRBV5-5 combines with J gene TRBJ2-5; D is ambiguous. Trimming shortened V by 0 bases and J by 1 base, and 10 bases separated the two germline ends. This CDR3 has 15 residues. Germline V gene lookup returns CDR1 SGHKS and CDR2 YYEKEE (reference sequence). CDR3 sequence: CASSLAPAFQETQYF. Here the CDR3 DNA reads TGTGCCAGCAGCTTGGCCCCGGCTTTCCAAGAGACCCAGTACTTC.

The table lists this clonotype with many counts. The chain combines TRBV28 with TRBJ1-5, with 10 bases that match TRBD1. This CDR3 has 15 amino acids. Unmatched junction bases numbered 7, after V lost 6 bases and J lost 5 bases. Germline V lookup: CDR1 MDHEN, CDR2 SYDVKM. The CDR3 reads CASSTGTGVHQPQHF. Written as DNA, the CDR3 is TGTGCCAGCAGCACCGGGACAGGGGTACATCAGCCCCAGCATTTT.

This clonotype occurred a few times. V and J are TRBV12-3 or TRBV12-4 and TRBJ1-2; 9 bases line up with TRBD1. Losses at the gene ends were 5 bases for V and 7 bases for J; bases not matched to a gene: 11. The CDR3 runs to 15 residues. CDR3 protein: CASSPRDRAWGGYTF. CDR3 in DNA: TGTGCCAGCAGTCCTCGGGACAGGGCCTGGGGTGGCTACACCTTC.